Described below is a single TCR beta chain sequence and its context. Its specificity is not known. The data stem from a study of coeliac disease. General observations from the study: Published gliadin-specific TRB sequences appeared in about 50% of the 18 coeliac samples, 1 of 6 controls.

The CDR3 runs 13 residues. Trimming removed 4 bases from V and 1 base from J, with 7 bases in between. The V gene's germline CDR1 is SGHTA and CDR2 FQGTGA. Profiled with immunoSEQ multiplex PCR; TCRdb holds only in-frame clones, not every one. The sample records approximately 5,400 clones, about 67% being singletons. J is TRBJ1-1 and V is TRBV7-3; maybe TRBD1 (5 bases). The sample was lymphocytes from the gut lamina propria. The clonotype comes from a man aged 65-85 years with active celiac disease. The CDR3 spells CASSWGPNTEAFF. In nucleotides, the CDR3 is TGTGCCAGCAGCTGGGGCCCGAACACTGAAGCTTTCTTT.